The 27 T cell receptor beta chains listed next were all sequenced from one sample in a study of blood T cell repertoires in COVID-19. The repertoire was sequenced with immunoSEQ multiplex PCR; TCRdb's copy has only in-frame clones and lacks some. Among about 220,000 clones listed, around 88% were seen once. The sequenced sample was PBMCs or T cells enriched from blood (not recorded which). All receptors derive from a middle-aged woman with acute COVID-19.

The chain has TRBV20-1 and TRBJ2-7; D unresolved. V shed 0 bases and J shed 7 bases, with 7 bases lying between them. This CDR3 contains 11 residues. Germline assignment: CDR1 DFQATT and CDR2 SNEGSKA (reference sequence). CDR3 region: CSARDYTEQYF. CDR3 sequence (DNA): TGCAGTGCTAGAGATTATACAGAGCAGTACTTC.

This clone was picked up many times. This rearrangement joins TRBV6-5 to TRBJ2-4; weak D call: TRBD2 (6 bases). Per germline, CDR1 MNHEY and CDR2 SVGAGI. Trimming stripped 2 bases from V and 1 base from J, with 6 bases between. The CDR3 spans 14 residues. CDR3 in DNA: TGTGCCAGCAGTTACGGGAGGGCCAAAAACATTCAGTACTTC. Its translation is CASSYGRAKNIQYF.

This clone occurred once. The same CDR3 can be traced to other DNA sequences in this sample. The J gene is TRBJ1-1, the V gene TRBV2; tentative D call: TRBD1 (5 bases). Trimming left V 6 bases short and J 1 base short, with 9 bases between. In germline, CDR1 is SNHLY, CDR2 FYNNEI. CDR3 length: 13 amino acids. CDR3 sequence (DNA): TGTGCCAGCAGCTATAGGGGGAACACTGAAGCTTTCTTT. This translates into CASSYRGNTEAFF.

In its sample, this clone was seen a few times. The J gene is TRBJ2-5, the V gene TRBV9; the D gene is possibly TRBD2 (6 bases). Trimming took 0 bases from V and 4 from J, leaving 16 bases between them. CDR1 and CDR2 from the germline V gene are SGDLS and YYNGEE. This CDR3 spans 16 amino acids. In DNA, the CDR3 is TGTGCCAGCAGCGTAGGCGGGGCTTCGAGGGGAGAGACCCAGTACTTC. It encodes CASSVGGASRGETQYF. Filled out from reference TRBV9 and TRBJ2-5, the complete variable domain reads DSGVTQTPKHLITATGQRVTLRCSPRSGDLSVYWYQQSLDQGLQFLIQYYNGEERAKGNILERFSAQQFPDLHSELNLSSLELGDSALYFCASSVGGASRGETQYFGPGTRLLVL.

J is TRBJ1-1 and V is TRBV6-6; D unclear. With 6 bases removed from V and 2 bases from J, the gap between germline ends came to 10 bases. Germline loops: CDR1 MNHNY, CDR2 SVGAGI (reference sequence). This CDR3 contains 13 residues. For the CDR3, the DNA is TGTGCCAGCAGCGATGGGAGAAACACTGAAGCTTTCTTT. It yields the protein CASSDGRNTEAFF.

This CDR3 reads CASKLAGGNEQFF. In DNA form, the CDR3 reads TGCGCCAGTAAACTAGCGGGGGGCAATGAGCAGTTCTTC. The genes are TRBV10-2 and TRBJ2-1; TRBD2 matches 12 bases. V gave up 9 bases and J gave up 6 bases; unmatched junction bases: 3. CDR1 WSHSY and CDR2 SAAADI come from the germline V gene. This CDR3 contains 13 residues.

This chain connects TRBV24-1 to TRBJ1-1; D is perhaps TRBD1 (6 bases). There are 11 residues in the CDR3. Trimming shortened V by 9 bases and J by 9 bases, and 13 bases separated the two germline ends. Germline CDR1 reads KGHDR; CDR2 reads SFDVKD. This CDR3 reads CATRRQAQAFF. CDR3 coding DNA: TGTGCCACCCGACGACAGGCCCAAGCTTTCTTT.

J is TRBJ2-6 and V is TRBV18, with TRBD2 matching 14 bases. The CDR3 runs 19 residues. V trimming: 3 bases; J trimming: 1 base; junction bases outside the gene matches: 5. The germline CDR1 and CDR2 sequences are KGHSH and LQKENI. The CDR3 spells CASSPGLAGGQSGANVLTF. The CDR3 coding sequence is TGTGCCAGCTCACCTGGACTAGCGGGGGGCCAATCTGGGGCCAACGTCCTGACTTTC.

The chain employs TRBV6-7 and TRBJ2-7; 7 bases match TRBD2. TRBV6-7 is annotated as an ORF whose role is uncertain. The CDR3 runs 15 residues. Losses at the gene ends were 2 bases for V and 0 bases for J; bases not matched to a gene: 4. The DNA of the CDR3 is TGTGCCAGCAGTTACGGGAGGGCAAGCTCCTACGAGCAGTACTTC. It yields the protein CASSYGRASSYEQYF.

In nucleotides, the CDR3 is TGTGCCAGTAGTATGGGACAGGGGTACACAGATACGCAGTATTTT. Translation gives CASSMGQGYTDTQYF. The chain combines TRBV19 with TRBJ2-3; TRBD1 agrees at 10 bases. J was trimmed by 2 bases and V by 3 bases; bases with no gene match: 2. Germline loops: CDR1 LNHDA, CDR2 SQIVND (reference sequence). This CDR3 spans 15 amino acids.

J is TRBJ2-5 and V is TRBV5-4; 14 positions agree with TRBD2. CDR3 length equals 16 residues. J gave up 6 bases and V 4 bases, and 8 bases lay outside the gene matches. CDR1 and CDR2 (germline): SGHNT, YYREEE (reference sequence). Here the CDR3 reads CASSGGTSGSVKTQYF. Written as DNA, the CDR3 is TGTGCCAGCAGCGGGGGGACTAGCGGGAGCGTGAAGACCCAGTACTTC. Full variable domain (rest looked up from reference TRBV5-4 and TRBJ2-5): ETGVTQSPTHLIKTRGQQVTLRCSSQSGHNTVSWYQQALGQGPQFIFQYYREEENGRGNFPPRFSGLQFPNYSSELNVNALELDDSALYLCASSGGTSGSVKTQYFGPGTRLLVL.

The chain uses TRBV3-1 (or the pseudogene TRBV3-2) and TRBJ2-6; D remains unclear. CDR1 is LGHDT and CDR2 is YNNKEL in the germline V gene (reference sequence). This CDR3 is built from 14 residues. V lost 8 bases and J 4 bases, leaving 12 bases between the germline ends. The CDR3 DNA reads as TGTGCCAGCGCGGAGATCTCCGGGGCCAACGTCCTGACTTTC. Translated: CASAEISGANVLTF.

The chain is built from TRBV4-1 and TRBJ1-2; no clear D. Germline V lookup: CDR1 MGHRA, CDR2 YSYEKL. The V gene lost 1 base and the J gene lost 8 bases, with 8 bases spanning the gap. The CDR3 totals 12 residues. The CDR3 nucleotides are TGCGCCAGCAGCCAAGGAGTATCCGGCTACACCTTC. Translating gives CASSQGVSGYTF.

The rearrangement uses TRBV21-1 and TRBJ2-7; TRBD1, the table's D call, lacks a check against the DNA. TRBV21-1 is tagged as a pseudogene. The CDR3 is 14 amino acids. CDR3 sequence (DNA): TGTGCCAGCCCCGAGGGGGCAAACTCCTACGAGCAGTACGTC. The encoded protein is CASPEGANSYEQYV.

The rearrangement uses TRBV10-2 and TRBJ1-3; D may be TRBD1 (5 bases). Germline CDR1 is WSHSY and CDR2 is SAAADI. The CDR3 totals 14 residues. Trimming removed 6 bases at V and 0 bases at J, with 9 bases between. The CDR3 DNA reads as TGCGCCAGCAGGGGGGGGAGCTCTGGAAACACCATATATTTT. Translated, it gives CASRGGSSGNTIYF.

CDR3 protein: CASSLDGRFNQPQHF. The CDR3 DNA reads as TGTGCCAGCAGCTTAGACGGCAGGTTTAATCAGCCCCAGCATTTT. V is TRBV7-2 and J is TRBJ1-5; D remains ambiguous. Trimming took 1 base from V and 4 from J, leaving 11 bases between them. The CDR3 has 15 amino acids. Germline lookup yields CDR1 SGHTA and CDR2 FQGNSA.

CDR3 sequence: CASSQFLSNSPLHF. Here the CDR3 DNA reads TGCGCCAGCAGCCAGTTTTTATCGAATTCACCCCTCCACTTT. This chain uses TRBV4-1 with TRBJ1-6, with D unresolved. The germline gives CDR1 MGHRA, CDR2 YSYEKL. With 3 bases removed from V and 7 bases from J, the gap between germline ends came to 10 bases. This CDR3 is built from 14 residues.

The chain recombines TRBV7-9 with TRBJ2-3; no clear D. V shed 3 bases and J shed 2 bases, with 12 bases lying between them. The CDR3 contains 15 residues. CDR1 is SEHNR, CDR2 FQNEAQ, per germline (reference sequence). CDR3: CASSFLASYTDTQYF. In DNA, the CDR3 is TGTGCCAGCAGCTTTTTGGCAAGTTACACAGATACGCAGTATTTT. Full variable domain (missing parts from reference TRBV7-9 and TRBJ2-3): DTGVSQNPRHKITKRGQNVTFRCDPISEHNRLYWYRQTLGQGPEFLTYFQNEAQLEKSRLLSDRFSAERPKGSFSTLEIQRTEQGDSAMYLCASSFLASYTDTQYFGPGTRLTVL.

The V and J genes are TRBV5-1 and TRBJ1-2; maybe TRBD1 (5 bases). CDR1 and CDR2 from the germline V gene are SGHRS and YFSETQ. V was clipped by 0 bases and J by 4 bases, with 13 bases between them. The CDR3 has 15 residues. CDR3 bases: TGCGCCAGCAGCTTGGGGTCCGACAGAACCTATGGCTACACCTTC. Amino acid sequence: CASSLGSDRTYGYTF. The full variable domain, with the rest looked up from reference TRBV5-1 and TRBJ1-2, is KAGVTQTPRYLIKTRGQQVTLSCSPISGHRSVSWYQQTPGQGLQFLFEYFSETQRNKGNFPGRFSGRQFSNSRSEMNVSTLELGDSALYLCASSLGSDRTYGYTFGSGTRLTVV.

This sequence joins TRBV6-5 and TRBJ1-1, with TRBD1 as a possible D gene (5 bases). The V end was cut by 8 bases, the J end by 3 bases, with 16 bases between. Germline CDR1 is MNHEY and CDR2 is SVGAGI. CDR3 length equals 14 residues. CDR3 in DNA: TGTGCCAGCGATGACAATGGGGCGGACACTGAAGCTTTCTTT. Translated, it gives CASDDNGADTEAFF.

The chain combines TRBV7-9 with TRBJ2-1; tentative D call: TRBD2 (6 bases). CDR1 is SEHNR, CDR2 FQNEAQ, per germline (reference sequence). The germline V and J ends were trimmed by 3 bases and 6 bases, with 12 bases remaining between them. This CDR3 is built from 14 residues. CDR3 loop: CASSFVLAGNEQFF. As DNA, the CDR3 is TGTGCCAGCAGCTTTGTACTAGCAGGCAATGAGCAGTTCTTC.

This clone was observed once. The J gene is TRBJ1-2, the V gene TRBV11-2; 8 nucleotides match TRBD1. Germline loops: CDR1 SGHAT, CDR2 FQNNGV. This CDR3 spans 14 amino acids. Trimming at V came to 1 base and at J to 7 bases, leaving 5 bases not matched to a gene. CDR3 coding DNA: TGTGCCAGCAGCTTAGGGAATGACAGGGGTGGCTACACCTTC. Translating gives CASSLGNDRGGYTF.

This chain joins TRBV4-2 and TRBJ2-2; 12 bases line up with TRBD2. J lost 10 bases, V lost 1 base, and 16 bases had no gene match. Germline CDR1 LGHNA, CDR2 YNFKEQ. This CDR3 contains 19 residues. DNA for the CDR3: TGTGCCAGCAGCCAAGGCCTCCTAGCGGGGGGGCTCATAGGTGTGGAGCTGTTTTTT. Translated, it gives CASSQGLLAGGLIGVELFF.

The chain is built from TRBV2 and TRBJ1-5, with D perhaps matching TRBD1 (6 bases). CDR1 and CDR2 (germline): SNHLY, FYNNEI. The V end was cut by 8 bases, the J end by 5 bases, with 13 bases between. This CDR3 is built from 13 residues. The CDR3 region has the DNA TGTGCCAGCCACCTTCAGGGGTATCAGCCCCAGCATTTT. This gives the protein CASHLQGYQPQHF.

This sequence joins TRBV30 and TRBJ1-1, with unresolved D. V lost 0 bases, J lost 0 bases, and 5 bases lay in between. The CDR3 is 13 residues long. Germline V gives CDR1 GTSNPN, CDR2 SVGIG (reference sequence). CDR3 DNA sequence: TGTGCCTGGAGTGTCGGAGTGAACACTGAAGCTTTCTTT. Translation: CAWSVGVNTEAFF.

The J gene is TRBJ1-1, the V gene TRBV18; weak D call: TRBD1 (6 bases). This CDR3 spans 15 amino acids. V was pared by 0 bases and J by 6 bases, with 14 bases between. Germline V lookup: CDR1 KGHSH, CDR2 LQKENI. CDR3 sequence (DNA): TGTGCCAGCTCACCACCGGCACAGGGTGATCCTGAAGCTTTCTTT. It specifies CASSPPAQGDPEAFF. Looking up the rest from reference TRBV18 and TRBJ1-1 gives the full variable domain: NAGVMQNPRHLVRRRGQEARLRCSPMKGHSHVYWYRQLPEEGLKFMVYLQKENIIDESGMPKERFSAEFPKEGPSILRIQQVVRGDSAAYFCASSPPAQGDPEAFFGQGTRLTVV.

This clone was found once. The rearrangement joins TRBV11-2 to TRBJ2-3, with 14 bases aligning to TRBD2. Germline loops: CDR1 SGHAT, CDR2 FQNNGV. The CDR3 runs to 16 residues. Trimming took 8 bases from V and 0 from J; bases not matched to a gene: 4. The CDR3 DNA reads TGTGCCAGCCGACTAGCGGGGGGGAAGAGCACAGATACGCAGTATTTT. As protein: CASRLAGGKSTDTQYF.